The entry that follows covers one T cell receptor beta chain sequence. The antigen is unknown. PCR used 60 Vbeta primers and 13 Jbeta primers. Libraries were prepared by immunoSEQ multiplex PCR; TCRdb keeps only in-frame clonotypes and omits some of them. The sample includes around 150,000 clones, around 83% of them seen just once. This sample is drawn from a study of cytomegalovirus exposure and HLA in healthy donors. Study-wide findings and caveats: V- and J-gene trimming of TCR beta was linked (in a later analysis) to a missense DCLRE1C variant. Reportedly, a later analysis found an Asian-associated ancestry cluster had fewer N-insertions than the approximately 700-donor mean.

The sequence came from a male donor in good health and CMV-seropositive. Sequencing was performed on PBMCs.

The CDR3 DNA is TGTGCCAGCAGCTTACCCCGTCGGGGACTAGCGGGCCTCTTGGTCGCCAAAAACATTCAGTACTTC. It codes for CASSLPRRGLAGLLVAKNIQYF. The V gene is TRBV21-1, the J gene TRBJ2-4; the listed D gene, TRBD2, was not tested against the DNA. TRBV21-1 is an annotated pseudogene. CDR3 length: 22 amino acids.